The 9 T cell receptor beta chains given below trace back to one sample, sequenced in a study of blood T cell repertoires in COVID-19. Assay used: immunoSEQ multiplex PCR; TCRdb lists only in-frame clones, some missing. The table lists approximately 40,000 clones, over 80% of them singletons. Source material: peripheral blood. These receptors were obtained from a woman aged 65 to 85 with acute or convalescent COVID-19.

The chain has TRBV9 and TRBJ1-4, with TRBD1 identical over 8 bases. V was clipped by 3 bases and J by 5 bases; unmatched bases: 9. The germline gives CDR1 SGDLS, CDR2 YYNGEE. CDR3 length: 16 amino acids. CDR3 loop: CASSATRGRVNEKLFF. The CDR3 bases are TGTGCCAGCAGCGCCACCAGGGGGCGCGTAAATGAAAAACTGTTTTTT. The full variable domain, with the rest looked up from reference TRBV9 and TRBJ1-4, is DSGVTQTPKHLITATGQRVTLRCSPRSGDLSVYWYQQSLDQGLQFLIQYYNGEERAKGNILERFSAQQFPDLHSELNLSSLELGDSALYFCASSATRGRVNEKLFFGSGTQLSVL.

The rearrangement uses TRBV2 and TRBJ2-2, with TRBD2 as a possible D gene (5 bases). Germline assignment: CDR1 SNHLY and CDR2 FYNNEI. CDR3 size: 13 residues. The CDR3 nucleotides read TGTGGGGCCGGGATGACGAACACCGGGGAGCTGTTTTTT. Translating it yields CGAGMTNTGELFF.

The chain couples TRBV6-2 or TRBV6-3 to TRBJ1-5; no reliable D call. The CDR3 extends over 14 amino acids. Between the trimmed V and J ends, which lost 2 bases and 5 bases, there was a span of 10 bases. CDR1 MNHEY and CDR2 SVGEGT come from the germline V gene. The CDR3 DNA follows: TGTGCCAGCAGTTACGAGGCGGGTGATCAGCCCCAGCATTTT. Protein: CASSYEAGDQPQHF.

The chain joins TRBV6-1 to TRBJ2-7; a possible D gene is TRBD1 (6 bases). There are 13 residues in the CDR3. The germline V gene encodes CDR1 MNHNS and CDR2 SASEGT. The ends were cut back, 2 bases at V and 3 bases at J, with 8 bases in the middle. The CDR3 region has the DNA TGTGCCAGCAGTGAATTCAGGGGCTACGAGCAGTACGTC. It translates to CASSEFRGYEQYV.

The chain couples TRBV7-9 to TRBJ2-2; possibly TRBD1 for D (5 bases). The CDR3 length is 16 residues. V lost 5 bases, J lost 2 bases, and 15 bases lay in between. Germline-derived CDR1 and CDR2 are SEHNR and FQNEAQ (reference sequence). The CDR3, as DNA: TGTGCCAGCAGCCTCCTAGGGGTACATAACACCGGGGAGCTGTTTTTT. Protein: CASSLLGVHNTGELFF.

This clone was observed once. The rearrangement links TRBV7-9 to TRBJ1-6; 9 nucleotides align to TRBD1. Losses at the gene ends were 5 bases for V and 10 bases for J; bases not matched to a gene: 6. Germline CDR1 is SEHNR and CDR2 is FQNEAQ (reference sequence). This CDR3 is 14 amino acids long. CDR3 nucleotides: TGTGCCAGCAGCGCGGGACAGGGAAGGTCACCCCTCCACTTT. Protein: CASSAGQGRSPLHF.

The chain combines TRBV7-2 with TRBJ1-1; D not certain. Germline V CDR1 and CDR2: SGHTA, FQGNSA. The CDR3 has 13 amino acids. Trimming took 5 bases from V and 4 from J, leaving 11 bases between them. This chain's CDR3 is CASSPGISTEAFF. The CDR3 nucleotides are TGTGCCAGCAGCCCCGGGATTTCCACTGAAGCTTTCTTT.

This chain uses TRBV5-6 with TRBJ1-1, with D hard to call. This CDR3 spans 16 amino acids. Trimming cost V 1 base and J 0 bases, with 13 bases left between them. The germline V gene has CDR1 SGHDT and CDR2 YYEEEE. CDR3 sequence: CASSLFVFVLNTEAFF. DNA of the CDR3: TGTGCCAGCAGCTTGTTCGTGTTTGTATTGAACACTGAAGCTTTCTTT. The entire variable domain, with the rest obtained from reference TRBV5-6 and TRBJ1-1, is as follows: DAGVTQSPTHLIKTRGQQVTLRCSPKSGHDTVSWYQQALGQGPQFIFQYYEEEERQRGNFPDRFSGHQFPNYSSELNVNALLLGDSALYLCASSLFVFVLNTEAFFGQGTRLTVV.

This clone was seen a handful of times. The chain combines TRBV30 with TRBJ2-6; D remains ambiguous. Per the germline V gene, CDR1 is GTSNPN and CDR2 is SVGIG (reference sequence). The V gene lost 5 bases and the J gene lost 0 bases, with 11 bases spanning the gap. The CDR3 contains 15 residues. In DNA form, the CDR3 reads TGTGCCTGGTGGTATAGAGTCTCTGGGGCCAACGTCCTGACTTTC. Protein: CAWWYRVSGANVLTF.